This passage covers 16 T cell receptor beta chains from one sample sequenced in a study of cytomegalovirus exposure and HLA in healthy donors. Vbeta (60) and Jbeta (13) primers were used in the PCR. Generated by immunoSEQ multiplex PCR, the TCRdb table keeps only in-frame clones and is missing some. The listing records roughly 27,000 clones. The sequenced sample was PBMCs. These receptors all come from a man aged 30 to 39 in good health and CMV-seronegative.

The rearrangement links TRBV27 to TRBJ1-5; D is uncertain. CDR3 length: 14 residues. V gave up 3 bases and J gave up 2 bases, with 8 bases separating them. Looked up from germline, CDR1 is MNHEY and CDR2 is SMNVEV (reference sequence). As DNA, the CDR3 is TGTGCCAGCAGTTTCGGTCTGGGCAATCAGCCCCAGCATTTT. Residues: CASSFGLGNQPQHF.

The J gene is TRBJ2-3, the V gene TRBV7-9; 8 positions agree with TRBD2. V dropped 5 bases and J dropped 4; count of bases not matched to a gene: 5. The CDR3 has 14 residues. CDR1 and CDR2 (germline): SEHNR, FQNEAQ (reference sequence). The CDR3, as DNA: TGTGCCAGCAGCCCTCCCGGGGGGGCAGATACGCAGTATTTT. Its translation is CASSPPGGADTQYF.

This sequence joins TRBV19 and TRBJ1-3, with 7 bases aligning to TRBD1. V shed 9 bases and J 6 bases; nucleotides not matched to a gene: 8. CDR1 LNHDA and CDR2 SQIVND come from the germline V gene (reference sequence). The CDR3 consists of 13 residues. The CDR3 is CASGQGVENTIYF. Written as DNA, the CDR3 is TGTGCCAGCGGTCAGGGGGTGGAAAACACCATATATTTT.

V is TRBV28 and J is TRBJ1-5; D may be TRBD1 (5 bases). V lost 3 bases to trimming and J lost 5 bases, with 14 bases between them. The CDR3 loop spans 15 amino acids. Per the germline V gene, CDR1 is MDHEN and CDR2 is SYDVKM. DNA for the CDR3: TGTGCCAGCAGTTTCTCAGGGTATTGGGATCAGCCCCAGCATTTT. This gives the protein CASSFSGYWDQPQHF. Using reference TRBV28 and TRBJ1-5 for the parts outside the CDR3, the full variable domain is DVKVTQSSRYLVKRTGEKVFLECVQDMDHENMFWYRQDPGLGLRLIYFSYDVKMKEKGDIPEGYSVSREKKERFSLILESASTNQTSMYLCASSFSGYWDQPQHFGDGTRLSIL.

The chain uses TRBV11-3 and TRBJ2-3; D might be TRBD1 (6 bases). Germline V gives CDR1 SGHNT, CDR2 YENEEA. This CDR3 has 15 amino acids. The germline V and J ends were trimmed by 5 bases and 5 bases, with 17 bases remaining between them. The CDR3 loop reads CASSDSQGRKDTQYF. The CDR3 nucleotides read TGTGCCAGCAGCGACTCGCAGGGGCGTAAAGATACGCAGTATTTT.

In nucleotides, the CDR3 is TGCGCCAGCAGCCGTAGCGGGGGGAACTACGAGGAGCAGTACTTC. It is translated as CASSRSGGNYEEQYF. The chain recombines TRBV4-1 with TRBJ2-7; TRBD2 matches at 10 bases. Germline CDR1 MGHRA, CDR2 YSYEKL. The CDR3 totals 15 residues. The ends lost 4 bases at V and 7 bases at J; junction bases unmatched: 10.

The rearrangement links TRBV5-4 to TRBJ2-2, with D tentatively TRBD1 (6 bases). The CDR3 has 18 amino acids. Germline V lookup: CDR1 SGHNT, CDR2 YYREEE (reference sequence). V was shortened by 4 bases and J by 5 bases, with 24 bases between the two germline ends. The CDR3 nucleotides are TGTGCCAGCAGCCACTTGCAGGACAGCAGGTTAATAACCGGGGAGCTGTTTTTT. Protein product: CASSHLQDSRLITGELFF.

The chain couples TRBV30 to TRBJ2-3; maybe TRBD2 (5 bases). The V end was cut by 5 bases, the J end by 2 bases, with 11 bases between. The CDR3 runs 13 residues. In germline, CDR1 is GTSNPN, CDR2 SVGIG (reference sequence). This chain's CDR3 is CAWRSGNTDTQYF. For the CDR3, the DNA is TGTGCCTGGCGCAGCGGCAACACAGATACGCAGTATTTT.

The chain has TRBV7-9 and TRBJ2-7; D perhaps matches TRBD1 (6 bases). CDR1 is SEHNR and CDR2 is FQNEAQ in the germline V gene (reference sequence). V dropped 3 bases and J dropped 6 bases, with 15 bases sitting between them. This CDR3 contains 14 residues. The CDR3 DNA reads TGTGCCAGCAGCTTCCCACAGGGTCCCCTCGAGCAGTACTTC. It translates to CASSFPQGPLEQYF. Looking up the rest from reference TRBV7-9 and TRBJ2-7 gives the full variable domain: DTGVSQNPRHKITKRGQNVTFRCDPISEHNRLYWYRQTLGQGPEFLTYFQNEAQLEKSRLLSDRFSAERPKGSFSTLEIQRTEQGDSAMYLCASSFPQGPLEQYFGPGTRLTVT.

This rearrangement joins TRBV11-1 to TRBJ2-1; D may be TRBD1 (6 bases). This CDR3 has 17 amino acids. Germline V gene sequence: CDR1 SGHAT, CDR2 FQDESV (reference sequence). Trimming cost V 4 bases and J 8 bases, with 24 bases left between them. CDR3 protein: CASSSQLVGARGDEQFF. In DNA, the CDR3 is TGTGCCAGCAGCTCCCAGCTAGTGGGGGCCCGCGGCGATGAGCAGTTCTTC.

The rearrangement uses TRBV7-9 and TRBJ1-4; the match to TRBD1 covers 8 bases. Trimming at V came to 10 bases and at J to 8 bases, leaving 3 bases not matched to a gene. The CDR3 length is 11 residues. CDR1 and CDR2 (germline): SEHNR, FQNEAQ (reference sequence). The CDR3 sequence: CATDRAEKLFF. Here the CDR3 DNA reads TGTGCCACGGACAGGGCCGAAAAACTGTTTTTT.

The CDR3 region is CSGLEGGPNEQFF. The DNA of the CDR3 is TGCAGCGGACTTGAGGGAGGGCCCAATGAGCAGTTCTTC. This chain links TRBV29-1 with TRBJ2-1; 7 positions match TRBD2. This CDR3 region has 13 residues. Germline CDR1 reads SQVTM; CDR2 reads ANQGSEA. The V and J ends lost 7 bases and 6 bases, in that order; junction bases with no gene match: 9.

The V and J genes are TRBV25-1 and TRBJ1-2; D uncertain. The germline V gene has CDR1 MGHDK and CDR2 SYGVNS. The CDR3 extends over 12 amino acids. The V and J ends lost 8 bases and 8 bases respectively, with 15 bases between them. As DNA, the CDR3 is TGTGCCAGCTTAAGGAAGGGAGGAGGCTACACCTTC. Protein product: CASLRKGGGYTF.

V is TRBV27 and J is TRBJ2-3; 11 bases line up with TRBD2. The CDR3 has 15 amino acids. From germline, CDR1 is MNHEY and CDR2 SMNVEV (reference sequence). V trimming: 5 bases; J trimming: 5 bases; junction bases outside the gene matches: 6. This CDR3 reads CASSVLAGAGDTQYF. CDR3 bases: TGTGCCAGCAGTGTACTAGCGGGAGCGGGAGATACGCAGTATTTT.

This sequence joins TRBV7-2 and TRBJ2-1; 9 positions agree with TRBD2. The CDR3 runs to 15 residues. V lost 4 bases to trimming and J lost 9 bases; unmatched junction nucleotides: 10. The germline CDR1 and CDR2 sequences are SGHTA and FQGNSA. Here the CDR3 DNA reads TGTGCCAGCAGCTACTTGCCGGGACTAGCATCTGAGCAGTTCTTC. Translation gives CASSYLPGLASEQFF.

This chain links TRBV4-2 with TRBJ2-4, with 7 bases identical to TRBD1. The CDR3 has 14 residues. V lost 3 bases, J lost 3 bases, and 2 bases stayed unmatched. The germline gives CDR1 LGHNA, CDR2 YNFKEQ. CDR3 sequence: CASSQRQGKNIQYF. The CDR3 region has the DNA TGTGCCAGCAGCCAGAGACAGGGCAAAAACATTCAGTACTTC.